This TCR beta chain was profiled in a study of blood T cell repertoires in COVID-19. Germline loops: CDR1 MNHEY, CDR2 SVGEGT. There are 12 residues in the CDR3. The germline V and J ends were trimmed by 6 bases and 9 bases, with 12 bases remaining between them. Profiling relied on immunoSEQ multiplex PCR, and the TCRdb table lists in-frame clones only, not all of them. The sample records more than 300,000 clones, 91% being singletons. The clonotype comes from a woman between 18 and 30 years old who had recovered from COVID-19. The specimen sequenced was peripheral blood. This chain joins TRBV6-2 or TRBV6-3 and TRBJ2-4; D may be TRBD2 (6 bases). CDR3 sequence (DNA): TGTGCCAGCAGCCGGAGGGTCGGCATTCAGTACTTC. This gives the protein CASSRRVGIQYF.